A selection of T cell receptor beta chains follows, all from one sample in a study of blood T cell repertoires in COVID-19. Method: immunoSEQ multiplex PCR; TCRdb's copy keeps in-frame clones and lacks some. This sample has under 40,000 clones, with nearly 90% found just once. Sequences were obtained from peripheral blood. The receptors were gathered from a man in his 70s with active COVID-19. CDR3s include the opening cysteine and the closing phenylalanine or tryptophan. D genes are given only for firm matches. Clone size is not always given. Where it is, it says once, few, many or a class for expanded clones.

V gene: TRBV7-8; D gene: NA; clone size: NA; J gene: TRBJ1-1; CDR3 DNA: TGTGCCAGCAGCCCGCATGCGAGGATCCGGGGGAACACTGAAGCTTTCTTT; CDR3 protein: CASSPHARIRGNTEAFF
V gene: TRBV2; D gene: NA; clone size: NA; J gene: TRBJ1-3; CDR3 DNA: TGTGCCAGCAGTCCTATGGTGCTCGGAAACACCATATATTTT; CDR3 protein: CASSPMVLGNTIYF
V gene: TRBV28; D gene: NA; clone size: NA; J gene: TRBJ2-7; CDR3 DNA: TGTGCCAGCCGGGGTACAGGGCACGACGACTACGAGCAGTACTTC; CDR3 protein: CASRGTGHDDYEQYF
V gene: TRBV5-1; D gene: TRBD1; clone size: once; J gene: TRBJ2-7; CDR3 DNA: TGCGCCAGCAGCTTTGGGACAGGGGGCGCCGGGGACGAGCAGTACTTC; CDR3 protein: CASSFGTGGAGDEQYF
V gene: TRBV6-2/TRBV6-3; D gene: TRBD1; clone size: NA; J gene: TRBJ2-7; CDR3 DNA: TGTGCCAGCAGTTCCCGGGACAGGGAATCGGCGGAGCAGTACTTC; CDR3 protein: CASSSRDRESAEQYF
V gene: TRBV5-1; D gene: TRBD1; clone size: NA; J gene: TRBJ2-7; CDR3 DNA: TGCGCCAGCAGCTCGGGACAGGGGACCTACGAGCAGTACTTC; CDR3 protein: CASSSGQGTYEQYF
V gene: TRBV11-2; D gene: NA; clone size: NA; J gene: TRBJ2-2; CDR3 DNA: TGTGCCAGCAGCTTTGCCCCCGACAGTTGGAACGGGGAGCTGTTTTTT; CDR3 protein: CASSFAPDSWNGELFF
V gene: TRBV13; D gene: NA; clone size: NA; J gene: TRBJ2-7; CDR3 DNA: TGTGCCAGCAGCTTTAGTGGGCACGAGCAGTACTTC; CDR3 protein: CASSFSGHEQYF
V gene: TRBV29-1; D gene: TRBD2; clone size: NA; J gene: TRBJ2-1; CDR3 DNA: TGCAGCGTCGGGGGCGGACTAGCGGGAGTAAACGAGCAGTTCTTC; CDR3 protein: CSVGGGLAGVNEQFF
V gene: TRBV10-3; D gene: NA; clone size: NA; J gene: TRBJ1-2; CDR3 DNA: TGTGCCATCAGTGAGGCCCAGTACTATGGCTACACCTTC; CDR3 protein: CAISEAQYYGYTF
V gene: TRBV6-5; D gene: TRBD1; clone size: NA; J gene: TRBJ1-1; CDR3 DNA: TGTGCCAGCAGAACTACCGGGACAGTGAACACTGAAGCTTTCTTT; CDR3 protein: CASRTTGTVNTEAFF
V gene: TRBV19; D gene: NA; clone size: NA; J gene: TRBJ2-2; CDR3 DNA: TGTGCCAGTAGTATTTATACGAACACCGGGGAGCTGTTTTTT; CDR3 protein: CASSIYTNTGELFF
V gene: TRBV2; D gene: TRBD2; clone size: NA; J gene: TRBJ2-7; CDR3 DNA: TGTGCCAGCAGTGAAAGACTAGCGGGGGCCACCTACGAGCAGTACTTC; CDR3 protein: CASSERLAGATYEQYF
V gene: TRBV28; D gene: NA; clone size: NA; J gene: TRBJ2-6; CDR3 DNA: TGTGCCAGCAGCGCCGGGACATCTGGGGCCAACGTCCTGACTTTC; CDR3 protein: CASSAGTSGANVLTF
V gene: TRBV28; D gene: TRBD2; clone size: NA; J gene: TRBJ2-1; CDR3 DNA: TGTGCCAGCAGTTTATCGGGACTAGCGGGAGGGCCTCACAATGAGCAGTTCTTC; CDR3 protein: CASSLSGLAGGPHNEQFF
V gene: TRBV24-1; D gene: TRBD1; clone size: NA; J gene: TRBJ1-5; CDR3 DNA: TGTGCCACCAGTGATACTCGGACAGGGGATCAGCCCCAGCATTTT; CDR3 protein: CATSDTRTGDQPQHF
V gene: TRBV4-3; D gene: TRBD1; clone size: once; J gene: TRBJ1-3; CDR3 DNA: TGCGCCAGCAGCCAATCTCCGGGACAGGGGACTGGAAACACCATATATTTT; CDR3 protein: CASSQSPGQGTGNTIYF
V gene: TRBV3-1/TRBV3-2; D gene: TRBD2; clone size: NA; J gene: TRBJ2-3; CDR3 DNA: TGTGCCAGCAGCCACACTAGCGGGGGGGTCGGGAGCACAGATACGCAGTATTTT; CDR3 protein: CASSHTSGGVGSTDTQYF
V gene: TRBV24-1; D gene: NA; clone size: NA; J gene: TRBJ2-1; CDR3 DNA: TGTGCCACCAGTGATTTCGGGTCGGAGGGAAGCCTTCACCAGTTCTTC; CDR3 protein: CATSDFGSEGSLHQFF
V gene: TRBV19; D gene: TRBD2; clone size: NA; J gene: TRBJ2-1; CDR3 DNA: TGTGCCAGTAGTCCCCGACCCGGACTACTAGCGGGGCCGTACAATGAGCAGTTCTTC; CDR3 protein: CASSPRPGLLAGPYNEQFF
V gene: TRBV7-2; D gene: NA; clone size: NA; J gene: TRBJ2-7; CDR3 DNA: TGTGCCAGCAGCCCGGTGCCGGGGGGCCACTACGAGCAGTACTTC; CDR3 protein: CASSPVPGGHYEQYF
V gene: TRBV14; D gene: TRBD1; clone size: NA; J gene: TRBJ2-7; CDR3 DNA: TGTGCCAGCAGCCGGATCAGGGGGCTCCATTACGAGCAGTACTTC; CDR3 protein: CASSRIRGLHYEQYF
V gene: TRBV3-1/TRBV3-2; D gene: NA; clone size: once; J gene: TRBJ2-1; CDR3 DNA: TGTGCCAGCAGCCCCCTCCGGGGGAGCTCCTACAATGAGCAGTTCTTC; CDR3 protein: CASSPLRGSSYNEQFF
V gene: TRBV2; D gene: NA; clone size: NA; J gene: TRBJ1-6; CDR3 DNA: TGTGCCAGCAGTCCGGCAGGGTTCAATTCACCCCTCCACTTT; CDR3 protein: CASSPAGFNSPLHF
V gene: TRBV6-2/TRBV6-3; D gene: TRBD1; clone size: NA; J gene: TRBJ1-6; CDR3 DNA: TGTGCCAGCAGTAGACGGGGGACAGTAGGAATCACCCTCCACTTT; CDR3 protein: CASSRRGTVGITLHF
V gene: TRBV19; D gene: NA; clone size: NA; J gene: TRBJ2-3; CDR3 DNA: TGTGCCAGTAGTATGGGAGGAGTAGTAGATACGCAGTATTTT; CDR3 protein: CASSMGGVVDTQYF
V gene: TRBV4-1; D gene: TRBD2; clone size: NA; J gene: TRBJ2-3; CDR3 DNA: TGCGCCAGCAGCTCCCAGCGGGGAGGGCCCGCAGATACGCAGTATTTT; CDR3 protein: CASSSQRGGPADTQYF
V gene: TRBV4-3; D gene: TRBD2; clone size: NA; J gene: TRBJ2-1; CDR3 DNA: TGCGCCAGCAGCCAAGAGTCTAGCGGGAGGGCCGGGGGCTCCTACAATGAGCAGTTCTTC; CDR3 protein: CASSQESSGRAGGSYNEQFF
V gene: TRBV9; D gene: NA; clone size: NA; J gene: TRBJ1-5; CDR3 DNA: TGTGCCAGCAGCCCCAGGGGTAATCAGCCCCAGCATTTT; CDR3 protein: CASSPRGNQPQHF
V gene: TRBV7-2; D gene: NA; clone size: NA; J gene: TRBJ2-5; CDR3 DNA: TGTGCCAGCAGCTCCCAGGACTTCGGAGGGACCCAGTACTTC; CDR3 protein: CASSSQDFGGTQYF
V gene: TRBV7-9; D gene: NA; clone size: NA; J gene: TRBJ1-6; CDR3 DNA: TGTGCCAGCAGCTTAGTCGGACTGTATAATTCACCCCTCCACTTT; CDR3 protein: CASSLVGLYNSPLHF
V gene: TRBV28; D gene: TRBD2; clone size: NA; J gene: TRBJ2-7; CDR3 DNA: TGTGCCAGCACCGTAGCGGGAGGTCGCAACGAGCAGTACTTC; CDR3 protein: CASTVAGGRNEQYF
V gene: TRBV7-2; D gene: NA; clone size: NA; J gene: TRBJ1-2; CDR3 DNA: TGTGCCAGCAGCAAACAGACAGGTCCGAACTATGGCTACACCTTC; CDR3 protein: CASSKQTGPNYGYTF
V gene: TRBV9; D gene: TRBD1; clone size: NA; J gene: TRBJ2-5; CDR3 DNA: TGTGCCAGCAGCCCCCAGGGACAGGGACAATACCTACAAGAGACCCAGTACTTC; CDR3 protein: CASSPQGQGQYLQETQYF
V gene: TRBV3-1/TRBV3-2; D gene: NA; clone size: NA; J gene: TRBJ2-7; CDR3 DNA: TGTGCCAGCAGCCAGCGGTTGTACGAGCAGTACTTC; CDR3 protein: CASSQRLYEQYF
V gene: TRBV27; D gene: TRBD1; clone size: NA; J gene: TRBJ1-6; CDR3 DNA: TGTGCCAGCAGTTTGGACAGGACAAATTCACCCCTCCACTTT; CDR3 protein: CASSLDRTNSPLHF
V gene: TRBV18; D gene: TRBD2; clone size: NA; J gene: TRBJ2-7; CDR3 DNA: TGTGCCAGCTCACCGCTCGGGGGGATCTCCTACGAGCAGTACTTC; CDR3 protein: CASSPLGGISYEQYF
V gene: TRBV5-1; D gene: TRBD1; clone size: NA; J gene: TRBJ2-7; CDR3 DNA: TGCGCCAGCAGAGGGACAGGGTCTAACGAGCAGTACTTC; CDR3 protein: CASRGTGSNEQYF
V gene: TRBV7-2; D gene: TRBD1; clone size: NA; J gene: TRBJ2-3; CDR3 DNA: TGTGCCAGCAGCTCACCCCGGGACAGGGGGGCAGATACGCAGTATTTT; CDR3 protein: CASSSPRDRGADTQYF
V gene: TRBV7-2; D gene: TRBD2; clone size: NA; J gene: TRBJ2-3; CDR3 DNA: TGTGCCAGCAGCCTCCGACTAGCGGGCTACACAGATACGCAGTATTTT; CDR3 protein: CASSLRLAGYTDTQYF
V gene: TRBV19; D gene: NA; clone size: NA; J gene: TRBJ2-3; CDR3 DNA: TGTGCCAGTAGTATAGCCGCGAACACAGATACGCAGTATTTT; CDR3 protein: CASSIAANTDTQYF
V gene: TRBV19; D gene: NA; clone size: once; J gene: TRBJ1-5; CDR3 DNA: TGTGCCAGTAGTAGTTCGCCGGCCGCGGGGAGCAATCAGCCCCAGCATTTT; CDR3 protein: CASSSSPAAGSNQPQHF
V gene: TRBV30; D gene: TRBD2; clone size: NA; J gene: TRBJ2-1; CDR3 DNA: TGTGCCTGGACTAGCGGGAGAAGCTACAATGAGCAGTTCTTC; CDR3 protein: CAWTSGRSYNEQFF
V gene: TRBV2; D gene: NA; clone size: NA; J gene: TRBJ1-1; CDR3 DNA: TGTGCCAGCACGAGGGGGTGGAACACTGAAGCTTTCTTT; CDR3 protein: CASTRGWNTEAFF
V gene: TRBV16; D gene: NA; clone size: NA; J gene: TRBJ2-7; CDR3 DNA: TGTGCCAGCAGCCCTTCCAGGACAGCCTACGAGCAGTACTTC; CDR3 protein: CASSPSRTAYEQYF
V gene: TRBV24-1; D gene: TRBD1; clone size: NA; J gene: TRBJ1-2; CDR3 DNA: TGTGCCACCAGTCAGACCGGGACAGGGGGCGTGTCGTATGGCTACACCTTC; CDR3 protein: CATSQTGTGGVSYGYTF
V gene: TRBV7-3; D gene: NA; clone size: NA; J gene: TRBJ2-7; CDR3 DNA: TGTGCCAGCAGCTTAAGACCTAGCGACTCCCTCTACGAGCAGTACTTC; CDR3 protein: CASSLRPSDSLYEQYF
V gene: TRBV7-2; D gene: NA; clone size: few; J gene: TRBJ1-6; CDR3 DNA: TGTGCCAGCAGCTTGGAGTTTAATTCACCCCTCCACTTT; CDR3 protein: CASSLEFNSPLHF
V gene: TRBV18; D gene: NA; clone size: once; J gene: TRBJ1-2; CDR3 DNA: TGTGCCAGCTCACCACCGGGACAATGGAACTATGGCTACACCTTC; CDR3 protein: CASSPPGQWNYGYTF
V gene: TRBV29-1; D gene: TRBD1; clone size: few; J gene: TRBJ1-5; CDR3 DNA: TGCAGCGTGCAAACAGGGGGTTTTCAGCCCCAGCATTTT; CDR3 protein: CSVQTGGFQPQHF
V gene: TRBV4-1; D gene: TRBD1; clone size: NA; J gene: TRBJ2-7; CDR3 DNA: TGCGCCAGCAGCCCCGGGACAGGGAACTACGAGCAGTACTTC; CDR3 protein: CASSPGTGNYEQYF
V gene: TRBV30; D gene: NA; clone size: few; J gene: TRBJ2-4; CDR3 DNA: TGTGCCTGGAGCCGGGGTCCAGCTCGCAACATTCAGTACTTC; CDR3 protein: CAWSRGPARNIQYF
V gene: TRBV5-6; D gene: NA; clone size: NA; J gene: TRBJ1-2; CDR3 DNA: TGTGCCAGCAGCTCGACAGTTAACTATGGCTACACCTTC; CDR3 protein: CASSSTVNYGYTF
V gene: TRBV18; D gene: TRBD2; clone size: once; J gene: TRBJ2-1; CDR3 DNA: TGTGCCAGCTCACCAGCGGCGGCTGCTAGCGGGAAATTGAATGAGCAGTTCTTC; CDR3 protein: CASSPAAAASGKLNEQFF
V gene: TRBV5-1; D gene: TRBD2; clone size: NA; J gene: TRBJ2-7; CDR3 DNA: TGCGCCAGCAGCCCCGGACTAGCGGTAAACTACGAGCAGTACTTC; CDR3 protein: CASSPGLAVNYEQYF